This T cell receptor beta chain originates from a study of blood T cell repertoires in COVID-19 (TCRdb year 2020). Study-level background: Samples from collaborators originated in the United States, Italy and Spain and spanned both the acute and convalescent phases of COVID-19. The prospective study material was composed of cDNA or gDNA derived from T cells, B-cell-depleted T cells, or PBMCs. The dataset comprised deeply sampled blood TCRbeta repertoires from subjects exposed to, actively infected with, or recovered from COVID-19. The repertoires were made available in a free public database intended to serve as a resource for research on the immune response to SARS-CoV-2. Samples were obtained from the ongoing ImmuneRACE study (first 160 participants) and from some 1,300 subjects provided by 6 global collaborators. The sample metadata nearly always contained a de-identified subject ID, COVID-19 status, age in years and sex. Where available, HLA class I and class II types were obtained from metadata supplied by the sample provider rather than from assay-based typing.

The immunoSEQ Assay, a bias-controlled multiplex PCR, was used to amplify TCRbeta CDR3 regions from genomic DNA. Per the source publication's procedure: The number of nucleated cells in each sample was estimated from the amplification of reference gene primers within the assay. To quantify the absolute abundance of each unique TCRbeta CDR3 rearrangement, sequence reads were collapsed and filtered. Productive Simpson clonality was computed per sample as the square root of Simpson's diversity index over productive rearrangements. Imported from immuneACCESS, the table was reduced by TCRdb to in-frame sequences with V and J called. These copies leave out some clones; in studies compared against another copy, an unresolved V gene accounts for under half, and the cause of the remainder is not known. V and J calls and clone size follow that table, whereas D and trimming were derived from the DNA. The sample table holds about 98,000 clones, of which 65% to 90% were seen once. The ten largest clones add up to 11% of the sample.

Collaborating institutions collected whole blood in K2EDTA tubes following their own protocols. For TCRbeta analysis, collaborators shipped samples in one of three forms: frozen whole blood, isolated PBMCs, or DNA extracted from either of those sample types. In the case of this clone: The target of this receptor is not known. No clone much larger than this one lies a single base away; base qualities are absent.

Study-wide conclusions, independent of this receptor: The amount of clinical and demographic metadata varied by source and participant and was provided uncurated.

CDR1 and CDR2 were assigned from the germline V gene as MNHEY and SVGAGI. V gives up 5 bases and J gives up 0 bases, and the segment between their germline ends measures 14 bases. The CDR3 starts with the cysteine, ends with the phenylalanine, and has 15 residues. Here the CDR3 DNA is all that survives: 45 bases in frame from base 1. This TCR came from a man between 65 and 85 years old with active or convalescent COVID-19. The rearrangement joined TRBV6-5 to TRBJ2-7; the D region possibly corresponds to TRBD2 (6 bases align). Sequenced: peripheral blood. The CDR3 reads CASSKLAVSSYEQYF. The nucleotide sequence reads as follows: TGTGCCAGCAGTAAATTAGCGGTGAGCTCCTACGAGCAGTACTTC.